This is a list of T cell receptor beta chains from one sample in a study of T cells in Graves' hyperthyroidism and ophthalmopathy. One entry per CDR3 protein results from TCRdb running MiXCR on the multiplex PCR reads. Of about 640,000 distinct CDR3 sequences in the sample, less than 25% were seen once. What was sequenced was blood. These receptors originate from a man in his thirties or forties with Graves' ophthalmopathy. CDR3s include the opening cysteine and the closing phenylalanine or tryptophan. A D gene is named only where the DNA matches it firmly. Some rows have no size entry. The others give once, few or many, or a class for an expanded clone.

TGCGCCAGCAGTGAGGGCTCTCGGCAGTACTTC CASSEGSRQYF - TRBV10-1 few TRBJ2-7 11
TGTGCCAGCAGTGAAGCCCAGCGGGGTTCCGGGGAGCTGTTTTTT CASSEAQRGSGELFF TRBD2 TRBV2 many TRBJ2-2 15
TGTGCCAGCAGCTTTTCTAGACTAGCGGGAGGCGATGAGCAGTTCTTC CASSFSRLAGGDEQFF TRBD2 TRBV7-3 - TRBJ2-1 16
TGTGCCAGTGAAACCGGGACAGCTAGCACAGATACGCAGTATTTT CASETGTASTDTQYF TRBD1 TRBV2 few TRBJ2-3 15
TGTGCCAGTAGTATGTCAGCCTCCTCCTACAATGAGCAGTTCTTC CASSMSASSYNEQFF - TRBV19 - TRBJ2-1 15
TGTGCCAGCAGCCAGACCGCATTTCAAGAGACCCAGTACTTC CASSQTAFQETQYF - TRBV9 - TRBJ2-5 14
TGTGCCAGCAGCTCCCTCGGGGGATTGGAGAAGGAGACCCAGTACTTC CASSSLGGLEKETQYF - TRBV28 - TRBJ2-5 16
TGTGCCAGCAGGCCCCGGACCACAGATACGCAGTATTTT CASRPRTTDTQYF - TRBV2 many TRBJ2-3 13
TGTGCCTGGAGTGTACTCTCTGGAAACACCATATATTTT CAWSVLSGNTIYF - TRBV30 many TRBJ1-3 13
TGTGCCTGGAAAACCGGGACGCTGGAAAGCAATGAGCAGTTCTTC CAWKTGTLESNEQFF - TRBV30 many TRBJ2-1 15
TGTGCCAGCAGTCCGGGACAGGGCCGTTACTCTTATGGCTACACCTTC CASSPGQGRYSYGYTF TRBD1 TRBV27 - TRBJ1-2 16
TGTGCCAGCAGCGTATTTGAAATCGGGGAGACCCAGTACTTC CASSVFEIGETQYF - TRBV9 few TRBJ2-5 14
TGTGCCAGCAGCTTAGGGCAGCGCAATGAGCAGTTCTTC CASSLGQRNEQFF - TRBV7-2 few TRBJ2-1 13
TGTGCCAGCAGTGGGACAGGGCTTGGAAACAATGAGCAGTTCTTC CASSGTGLGNNEQFF TRBD1 TRBV2 few TRBJ2-1 15
TGCAGTGCTAGAGATCTGGGGGAGCCACTGTATCCGGATACGCAGTATTTT CSARDLGEPLYPDTQYF - TRBV20-1 many TRBJ2-3 17
TGCAGTGCTAGAGAAGGGGGAACCTACGAGCAGTACTTC CSAREGGTYEQYF - TRBV20-1 few TRBJ2-7 13
TGTGCCAGCAGTGAAGAGATGGGGTCGGGTCAGCCCCAGCATTTT CASSEEMGSGQPQHF - TRBV6-1 few TRBJ1-5 15
TGTGCCAGCAGCTCCCCGTCTCAACACACAGATACGCAGTATTTT CASSSPSQHTDTQYF - TRBV28 many TRBJ2-3 15
TGTGCCAGCAGTTTAGACAGGGGACACACGAACACTGAAGCTTTCTTT CASSLDRGHTNTEAFF TRBD1 TRBV28 few TRBJ1-1 16
TGTGCCAGCAGCTTACGGGGGATCCGGGAGACCCAGTACTTC CASSLRGIRETQYF - TRBV11-2 few TRBJ2-5 14
TGTGCCAGCAGTTTAACTCTTAGCGGGAGGGCCGACGAGCAGTACTTC CASSLTLSGRADEQYF TRBD2 TRBV28 few TRBJ2-7 16
TGTGCCAGCAGCCAAGCCCGGACTAGCGGGAGGGCCAGTGAGCAGTTCTTC CASSQARTSGRASEQFF TRBD2 TRBV4-2 - TRBJ2-1 17
TGTGCCAGCAGCCAAGAGGGTGCAACTAATGAAAAACTGTTTTTT CASSQEGATNEKLFF - TRBV3-1 once TRBJ1-4 15
TGTGCCAGCAGCCAAGTCATGGGGGGGAACACTGAAGCTTTCTTT CASSQVMGGNTEAFF - TRBV3-1 few TRBJ1-1 15
TGTGCCAGCAGTTACACGACAGCAACTAATGAAAAACTGTTTTTT CASSYTTATNEKLFF - TRBV6-6 - TRBJ1-4 15
TGTGCCAGCAGCCAAGATCGGCAGGGTCAAGAGACCCAGTACTTC CASSQDRQGQETQYF - TRBV14 few TRBJ2-5 15
TGCGCCAGCAGCTTGGGGGTAGGGGGCGACGAGCAGTACTTC CASSLGVGGDEQYF TRBD1 TRBV5-1 few TRBJ2-7 14
TGTGCCAGCAGCTTAGGCGATAGAAGCGGCCCATCCTCCTACAATGAGCAGTTCTTC CASSLGDRSGPSSYNEQFF - TRBV7-2 few TRBJ2-1 19